Each of the 8 T cell receptor beta chains below was sequenced from the same sample in a study of CXCR3-negative and CXCR3-positive naive CD8 T cells. The study's findings and limits: Relative to CXCR3-negative naive cells, CXCR3-positive naive cells had more hydrophobic TRB CDR3s.

Preparation of TRB cDNA libraries relied on 5' RACE carrying UMI labels. TCRdb processed the 5' RACE reads again and assigns one entry to each CDR3 protein, with no DNA. The sample table sets out some 54,000 distinct CDR3 sequences. Their specific antigens are unknown. The sample taken for sequencing was naive CXCR3+ CD8+ T cells from blood. Subset in this sample: CD45RO-CCR7+CD27+CD95- naive CD8+ T cells expressing CXCR3 (TNR3+). The receptors stem from a human donor in good health. Some clones in this sample may be carry-over from other donors' samples.

The chain combines TRBV29-1 with TRBJ2-7. The CDR3 is 15 residues long. Germline V gene data show CDR1 as SQVTM and CDR2 as ANQGSEA. The CDR3 loop reads CSVEDFGQNAYEQYF.

V gene TRBV5-1 combines with J gene TRBJ2-1; the TCRdb call, TRBD1, lacks DNA for checking. Per the germline V gene, CDR1 is SGHRS and CDR2 is YFSETQ. The CDR3 sequence is 15 residues long. CDR3 region: CASSLSGGVINEQFF.

V and J are TRBV5-1 and TRBJ1-6; without DNA, the TCRdb call of TRBD1 cannot be checked. Germline loops: CDR1 SGHRS, CDR2 YFSETQ. The CDR3 extends over 17 amino acids. The CDR3 loop is CASSNRDVSGYNSPLHF. Combining the CDR3 with reference TRBV5-1 and TRBJ1-6 gives the whole variable domain KAGVTQTPRYLIKTRGQQVTLSCSPISGHRSVSWYQQTPGQGLQFLFEYFSETQRNKGNFPGRFSGRQFSNSRSEMNVSTLELGDSALYLCASSNRDVSGYNSPLHFGNGTRLTVT.

This sequence joins TRBV12-3 or TRBV12-4 and TRBJ2-4. This CDR3 region has 12 residues. The CDR3 is CASSFNKNIQYF.

This rearrangement joins TRBV6-2 or TRBV6-3 to TRBJ2-7. In germline, CDR1 is MNHEY, CDR2 SVGEGT. CDR3 length: 11 residues. CDR3 amino acids: CASDSFSEQYF.

CDR3 amino acids: CATSDPPWVSSYNEQFF. V gene TRBV24-1 combines with J gene TRBJ2-1. Germline CDR1 reads KGHDR; CDR2 reads SFDVKD. This CDR3 spans 17 amino acids.

The chain uses TRBV24-1 and TRBJ1-2. CDR1 and CDR2 from the germline V gene are KGHDR and SFDVKD. The CDR3 has 15 amino acids. The CDR3 protein is CATSGDSGPNYGYTF.

CDR3 amino acids: CASSQGGTNTGELFF. The rearrangement links TRBV14 to TRBJ2-2; TCRdb selects TRBD1, and the lack of DNA leaves this call unchecked. CDR3 length: 15 amino acids. Germline CDR1 reads SGHDN; CDR2 reads FVKESK. The complete variable domain, with remaining parts taken from reference TRBV14 and TRBJ2-2, reads EAGVTQFPSHSVIEKGQTVTLRCDPISGHDNLYWYRRVMGKEIKFLLHFVKESKQDESGMPNNRFLAERTGGTYSTLKVQPAELEDSGVYFCASSQGGTNTGELFFGEGSRLTVL.